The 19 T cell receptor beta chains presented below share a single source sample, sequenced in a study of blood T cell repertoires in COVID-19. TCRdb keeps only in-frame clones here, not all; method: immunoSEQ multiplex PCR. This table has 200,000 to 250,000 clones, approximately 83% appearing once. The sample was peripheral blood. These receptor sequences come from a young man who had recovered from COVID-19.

DNA of the CDR3: TGTGCCAGCAGCCCAGCTGGCGGCTCACCGGGCACTGAAGCTTTCTTT. Its protein product is CASSPAGGSPGTEAFF. The chain joins TRBV3-1 (or the pseudogene TRBV3-2) to TRBJ1-1; D is uncertain. Trimming removed 4 bases from V and 4 bases from J, with 19 bases in between. The CDR3 is 16 residues long. Germline CDR1 reads LGHDT; CDR2 reads YNNKEL (reference sequence).

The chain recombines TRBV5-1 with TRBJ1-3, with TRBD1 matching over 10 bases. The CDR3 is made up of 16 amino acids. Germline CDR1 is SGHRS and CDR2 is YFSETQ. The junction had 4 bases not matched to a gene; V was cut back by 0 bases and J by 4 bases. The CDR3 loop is CASSLGDRGAGNTIYF. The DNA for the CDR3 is TGCGCCAGCAGCTTGGGGGACAGGGGCGCGGGAAACACCATATATTTT. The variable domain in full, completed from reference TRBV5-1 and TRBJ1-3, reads KAGVTQTPRYLIKTRGQQVTLSCSPISGHRSVSWYQQTPGQGLQFLFEYFSETQRNKGNFPGRFSGRQFSNSRSEMNVSTLELGDSALYLCASSLGDRGAGNTIYFGEGSWLTVV.

The CDR3 loop is CASPAGGDSYEQYV. CDR3 DNA sequence: TGCGCCAGCCCGGCGGGCGGCGACTCCTACGAGCAGTACGTC. V usage is TRBV10-2 and J usage is TRBJ2-7, with a tentative D call TRBD2 (5 bases). This CDR3 has 14 residues. CDR1 is WSHSY, CDR2 SAAADI, per germline. Trimming removed 8 bases at V and 0 bases at J, with 14 bases between.

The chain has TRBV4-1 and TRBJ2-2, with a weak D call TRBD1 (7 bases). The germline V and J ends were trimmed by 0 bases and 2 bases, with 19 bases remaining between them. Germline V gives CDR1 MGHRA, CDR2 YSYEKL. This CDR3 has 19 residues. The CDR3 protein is CASSQDVQGGFINTGELFF. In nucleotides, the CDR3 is TGCGCCAGCAGCCAAGATGTCCAGGGGGGATTTATAAACACCGGGGAGCTGTTTTTT.

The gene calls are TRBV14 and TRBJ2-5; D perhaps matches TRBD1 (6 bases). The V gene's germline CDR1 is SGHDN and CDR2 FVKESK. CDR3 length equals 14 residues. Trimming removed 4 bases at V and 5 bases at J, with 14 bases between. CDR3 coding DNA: TGTGCCAGCAGCCCAAACAGGGAATTGGAGACCCAGTACTTC. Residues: CASSPNRELETQYF. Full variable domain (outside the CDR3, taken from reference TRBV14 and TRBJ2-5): EAGVTQFPSHSVIEKGQTVTLRCDPISGHDNLYWYRRVMGKEIKFLLHFVKESKQDESGMPNNRFLAERTGGTYSTLKVQPAELEDSGVYFCASSPNRELETQYFGPGTRLLVL.

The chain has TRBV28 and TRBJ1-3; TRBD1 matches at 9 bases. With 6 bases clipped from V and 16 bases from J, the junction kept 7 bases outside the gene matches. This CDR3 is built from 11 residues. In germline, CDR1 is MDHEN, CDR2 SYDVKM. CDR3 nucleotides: TGTGCCAGCAGAAAAACCGGGACAGGGTATTTT. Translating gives CASRKTGTGYF.

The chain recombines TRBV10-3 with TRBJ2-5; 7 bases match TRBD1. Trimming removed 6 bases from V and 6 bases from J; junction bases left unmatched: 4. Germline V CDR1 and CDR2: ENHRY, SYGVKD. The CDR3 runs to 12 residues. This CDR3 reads CAISGTDKTQYF. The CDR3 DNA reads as TGTGCCATCAGCGGGACAGATAAGACCCAGTACTTC.

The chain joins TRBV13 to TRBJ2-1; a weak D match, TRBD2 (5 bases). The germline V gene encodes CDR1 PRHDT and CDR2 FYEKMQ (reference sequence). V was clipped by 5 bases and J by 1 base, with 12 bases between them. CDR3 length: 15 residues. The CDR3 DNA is TGTGCCAGCAGCAACAAGGTAGCGTCCTACAATGAGCAGTTCTTC. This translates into CASSNKVASYNEQFF. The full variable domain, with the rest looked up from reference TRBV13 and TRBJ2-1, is AAGVIQSPRHLIKEKRETATLKCYPIPRHDTVYWYQQGPGQDPQFLISFYEKMQSDKGSIPDRFSAQQFSDYHSELNMSSLELGDSALYFCASSNKVASYNEQFFGPGTRLTVL.

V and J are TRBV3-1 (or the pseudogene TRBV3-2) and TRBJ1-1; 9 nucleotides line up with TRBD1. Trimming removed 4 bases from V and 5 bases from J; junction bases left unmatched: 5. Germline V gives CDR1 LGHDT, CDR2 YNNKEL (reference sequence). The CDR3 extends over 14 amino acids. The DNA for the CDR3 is TGTGCCAGCAGCCGAGGGACAGGGAGAACTGAAGCTTTCTTT. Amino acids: CASSRGTGRTEAFF.

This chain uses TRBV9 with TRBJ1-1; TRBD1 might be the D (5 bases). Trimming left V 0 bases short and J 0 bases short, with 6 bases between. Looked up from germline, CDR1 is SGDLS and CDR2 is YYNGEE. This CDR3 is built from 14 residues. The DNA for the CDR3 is TGTGCCAGCAGCGTAGCAGGGATGAACACTGAAGCTTTCTTT. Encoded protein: CASSVAGMNTEAFF.

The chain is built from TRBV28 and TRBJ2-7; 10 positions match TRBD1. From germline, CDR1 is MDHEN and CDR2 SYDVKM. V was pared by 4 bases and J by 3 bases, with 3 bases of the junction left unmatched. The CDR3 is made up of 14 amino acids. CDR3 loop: CASSWGDRGYEQYF. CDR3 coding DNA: TGTGCCAGCAGTTGGGGGGACAGGGGCTACGAGCAGTACTTC.

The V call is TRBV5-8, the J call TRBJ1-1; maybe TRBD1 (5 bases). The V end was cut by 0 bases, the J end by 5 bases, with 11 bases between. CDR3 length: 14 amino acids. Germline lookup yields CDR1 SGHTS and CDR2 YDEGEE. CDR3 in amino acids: CASSLEGEWTEAFF. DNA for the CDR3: TGTGCCAGCAGCTTGGAAGGGGAATGGACTGAAGCTTTCTTT.

This CDR3 is CASSEVQTGGWYEQYV. CDR3 nucleotide sequence: TGTGCCAGCAGTGAAGTTCAGACAGGGGGCTGGTACGAGCAGTACGTC. The chain carries TRBV6-1 and TRBJ2-7, with TRBD1 identical over 10 bases. The CDR3 covers 16 residues. J was trimmed by 4 bases and V by 1 base; bases with no gene match: 7. Germline V gene lookup returns CDR1 MNHNS and CDR2 SASEGT.

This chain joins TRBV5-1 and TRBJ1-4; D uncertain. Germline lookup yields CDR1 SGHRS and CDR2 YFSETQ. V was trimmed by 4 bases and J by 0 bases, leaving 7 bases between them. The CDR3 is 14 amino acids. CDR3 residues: CASSPTSTNEKLFF. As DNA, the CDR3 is TGCGCCAGCAGCCCAACATCAACTAATGAAAAACTGTTTTTT.

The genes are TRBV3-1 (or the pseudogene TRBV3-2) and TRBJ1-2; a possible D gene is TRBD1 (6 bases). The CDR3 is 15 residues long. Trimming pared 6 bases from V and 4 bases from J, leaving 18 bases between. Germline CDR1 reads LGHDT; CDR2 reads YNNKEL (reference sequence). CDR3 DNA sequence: TGTGCCAGCAGTCATACAGGGTTTGTTTTCTATGGCTACACCTTC. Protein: CASSHTGFVFYGYTF.

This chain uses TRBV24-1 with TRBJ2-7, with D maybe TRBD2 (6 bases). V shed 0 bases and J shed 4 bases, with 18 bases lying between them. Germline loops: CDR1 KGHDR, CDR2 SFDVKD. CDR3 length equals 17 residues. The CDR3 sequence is CATSDLVGAPTRYEQYF. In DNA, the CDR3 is TGTGCCACCAGTGATTTGGTCGGCGCTCCGACTAGGTACGAGCAGTACTTC.

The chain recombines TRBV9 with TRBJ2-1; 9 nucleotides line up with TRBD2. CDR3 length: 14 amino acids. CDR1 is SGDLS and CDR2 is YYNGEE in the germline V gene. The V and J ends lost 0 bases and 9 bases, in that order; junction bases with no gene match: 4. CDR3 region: CASSVGGGGGEQFF. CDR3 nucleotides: TGTGCCAGCAGCGTAGGCGGCGGGGGGGGTGAGCAGTTCTTC.

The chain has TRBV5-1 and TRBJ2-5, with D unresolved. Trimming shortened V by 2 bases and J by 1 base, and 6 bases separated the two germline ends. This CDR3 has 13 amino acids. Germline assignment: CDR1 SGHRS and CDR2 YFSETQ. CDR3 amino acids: CASSFSIQETQYF. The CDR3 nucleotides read TGCGCCAGCAGCTTTTCTATCCAAGAGACCCAGTACTTC.

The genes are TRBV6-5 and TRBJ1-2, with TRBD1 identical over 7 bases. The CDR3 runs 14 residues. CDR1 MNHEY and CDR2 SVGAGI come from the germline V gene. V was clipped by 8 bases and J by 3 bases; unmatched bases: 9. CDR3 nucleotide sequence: TGTGCCAGCCGGACAGGCCCCCAATACTATGGCTACACCTTC. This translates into CASRTGPQYYGYTF.